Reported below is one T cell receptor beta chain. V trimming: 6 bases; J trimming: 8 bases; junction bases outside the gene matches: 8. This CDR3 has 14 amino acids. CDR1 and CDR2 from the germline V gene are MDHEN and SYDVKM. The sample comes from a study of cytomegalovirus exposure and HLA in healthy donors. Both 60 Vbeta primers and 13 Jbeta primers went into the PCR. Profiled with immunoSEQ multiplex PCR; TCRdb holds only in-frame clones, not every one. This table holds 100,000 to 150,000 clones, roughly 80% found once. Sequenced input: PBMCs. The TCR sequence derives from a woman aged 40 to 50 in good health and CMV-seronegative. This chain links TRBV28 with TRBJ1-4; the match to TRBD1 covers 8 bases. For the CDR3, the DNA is TGTGCCAGCAGCCCAGGGGGCGGTGCGGAAAAACTGTTTTTT. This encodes CASSPGGGAEKLFF.